The T cell receptor (beta chain) described here comes from a study of T cell changes during pregnancy in multiple sclerosis (dated by TCRdb to the late 2010s). Concerning the study at large: Changes in the T cell repertoire over the course of pregnancy were examined in this study in women with multiple sclerosis.

Its CDR3 holds 12 amino acids, cysteine through phenylalanine. CDR3 DNA is the only sequence kept; it has 36 bases, read in frame from the first base. A distance of 4 bases separates the germline ends of V and J, which lose 4 bases and 4 bases respectively. In the germline V gene (reference sequence), CDR1 corresponds to PRHDT and CDR2 to FYEKMQ. On this clone: No antigen is known for it. No per-base quality is available; no much larger clone lies one base away.

Libraries were constructed by the immunoSEQ multiplex PCR assay. The table was pulled from immuneACCESS by TCRdb, which kept in-frame rearrangements only. Such tables lose some clones; where checked, under half of the loss comes from unresolved V genes, and the rest has no known cause. The sample table records 55,000 to 70,000 clones; 85% to 95% of these occur just once. The ten largest clones take up 2.5% to 3.5% of the sample. The chain joins TRBV13 to TRBJ1-4; too little of a D gene remains to name it. The receptor comes from a female donor in good health, enrolled as a control in a pregnancy study. The sequencing here drew on CD8+ T cells from peripheral blood mononuclear cells, taken in the third trimester of pregnancy. The CDR3 corresponds to CASSSINEKLFF. The DNA sequence reads TGTGCCAGCAGCTCTATTAATGAAAAACTGTTTTTT.